The 3 T cell receptor beta chains listed next were all sequenced from one sample in a study of CD8+CD57+ T cells in acquired aplastic anemia (dated by TCRdb to 2016 to 2018). TCRdb names Illumina HiSeq 2000 as the instrument used. TCR beta VDJ combination and CDR3 sequence profiling used genomic DNA as the template. Clones were called with MiXCR by TCRdb after fastp trimmed the public reads at Q25, and only in-frame beta chains were retained. Each CDR3 protein gets just one entry, which takes the most common genes and DNA from the rows behind it. This sample gives fewer than 250,000 distinct CDR3 sequences in total; under 55% of them show up just once. The ten most abundant clones make up just under 20% of the sample. Expansion of CD8+CD57+ cells had been shown by flow cytometry in the patients chosen for sequencing. Sequencing used sorted CD4+, CD8+, or CD8+CD57+ T cells (not recorded which) from PBMCs. The receptors were gathered from a human donor with aplastic anemia.

This clonotype appeared once. V usage is TRBV29-1 and J usage is TRBJ2-3; D is unresolved. CDR3 length: 15 amino acids. V shed 8 bases and J shed 0 bases, with 18 bases lying between them. Germline CDR1 SQVTM, CDR2 ANQGSEA. CDR3 DNA: TGCAGCATCGTAGGTCGGCAAACTAGCACAGATACGCAGTATTTT. Its protein product is CSIVGRQTSTDTQYF.

In this sample, this clonotype turned up many times. This rearrangement joins TRBV7-2 to TRBJ1-1; D is ambiguous. Looked up from germline, CDR1 is SGHTA and CDR2 is FQGNSA. This CDR3 spans 14 amino acids. Trimming pared 1 base from V and 1 base from J, leaving 7 bases between. The CDR3: CASSLGAQNTEAFF. Here the CDR3 DNA reads TGTGCCAGCAGCTTAGGGGCACAGAACACTGAAGCTTTCTTT.

Only a few counts were recorded for this clonotype. With a much larger clone just one base away, this may be a read error. The chain employs TRBV5-8 and TRBJ2-1; the match to TRBD1 covers 8 bases. In germline, CDR1 is SGHTS, CDR2 YDEGEE. The CDR3 spans 15 residues. The DNA for the CDR3 is TGTGCCAGCAGCTTTTGGACAGGGACCTACAATGAGCTGTTCTTC. Translation gives CASSFWTGTYNELFF.